This T cell receptor beta chain appears in the sequencing data of a study of blood T cell repertoires in COVID-19. Study overall: COVID-19 samples from acute and convalescent phases originated in the United States, Italy and Spain. PBMCs, B-cell-depleted T cells, or T cells provided the cDNA or gDNA that made up the material.

Patients at the Seattle site were enrolled during active infection and followed longitudinally. V shed 5 bases and J 3 bases; nucleotides not matched to a gene: 2. The CDR3 runs 15 residues. The germline gives CDR1 ENHRY, CDR2 SYGVKD. Original methodology: Estimation of nucleated cell counts relied on the amplification of reference gene primers. Data came from immunoSEQ multiplex PCR; TCRdb stores just in-frame clones and leaves some out. The V and J calls and clone size come from that table; D and trimming were worked out from the DNA. Among around 180,000 clones listed, roughly three quarters were seen once.

The sequenced sample consisted of peripheral blood. This TCR was recovered from a woman of 80 years or more with COVID-19, enrolled during active disease. The chain carries TRBV10-3 and TRBJ2-2; TRBD1 agrees at 11 bases. Here the CDR3 DNA reads TGTGCCATCAGTTGGGACAGGGGGGACACCGGGGAGCTGTTTTTT. Translation gives CAISWDRGDTGELFF.